This is a list of T cell receptor beta chains from one sample in a study of beta chain features in type 1 diabetes. The protocol was immunoSEQ multiplex PCR, while the TCRdb copy is restricted to in-frame clones and leaves out a portion. This sample yields about 130,000 clones, of which 9.2% are seen a single time; 0.68% belongs to the top ten. The specimen was central memory CD4+ T cells from blood. The receptors originated from a man in his late teens or twenties in good health. Both conserved end residues are part of each CDR3. A D gene is named only where the DNA matches it firmly. A clone size is listed for some rows: how often the clone was seen (once, few, many), or a class if it is expanded.

j_call v_call d_call clone_size cdr3_nt cdr3_aa
TRBJ1-3 TRBV6-5 TRBD1 few TGTGCCAGTATGACAGGGCCCGGAAACACCATATATTTT CASMTGPGNTIYF
TRBJ2-3 TRBV5-1 NA NA TGCGCCAGCAGCTTCCTTGGAGGGGGGGCATCAGATACGCAGTATTTT CASSFLGGGASDTQYF
TRBJ1-2 TRBV7-9 TRBD1 NA TGTGCCAGCAGCCCGACAGACAGGGAAGGAAATGGCTACACCTTC CASSPTDREGNGYTF
TRBJ2-1 TRBV7-6 NA few TGTGCCAGCAGCTTAGCAGCGGGCTCCTACAATGAGCAGTTCTTC CASSLAAGSYNEQFF
TRBJ2-5 TRBV7-9 TRBD2 few TGTGCCAGCAGCCTAGCTAGCGGACAAGAGACCCAGTACTTC CASSLASGQETQYF
TRBJ2-7 TRBV7-9 TRBD2 few TGCGCCAGCAGCCAAGATCGATCCGGGGGGGCCTACGAGCAGTACTTC CASSQDRSGGAYEQYF
TRBJ2-7 TRBV10-3 NA NA TGTGCCACCCGAACAGGGAATACCTACGAGCAGTACTTC CATRTGNTYEQYF
TRBJ2-2 TRBV4-2 TRBD2 few TGTGCCAGCAGCCCCCATAGCGGGGGGGACACCGGGGAGCTGTTTTTT CASSPHSGGDTGELFF
TRBJ1-3 TRBV30 NA NA TGTGCCTGGATTCTCCTCTCTGGAAACACCATATATTTT CAWILLSGNTIYF
TRBJ2-7 TRBV7-9 NA NA TGTGCCAGCAATCAGAATACCGCCTACGAGCAGTACTTC CASNQNTAYEQYF
TRBJ2-6 TRBV6-5 NA NA TGTGCCACCCTGGGGGCCAACTCTGGGGCCAACGTCCTGACTTTC CATLGANSGANVLTF
TRBJ2-7 TRBV6-6 TRBD1 few TGTGCCAGCAGTCTGGGGAGACCACAGGGGAACTACGAGCAGTACTTC CASSLGRPQGNYEQYF
TRBJ2-2 TRBV28 NA NA TGTGCCAGCAGCCCCGGGACATCGAGCACCGGGGAGCTGTTTTTT CASSPGTSSTGELFF
TRBJ1-6 TRBV7-2 NA few TGTGCCAGCAGCTTAGCGATGATAGCGAGCTCCTATAATTCACCCCTCCACTTT CASSLAMIASSYNSPLHF
TRBJ2-5 TRBV5-1 TRBD1 few TGCGCCAGCAGCCCGAGGGGACAGGGCGAGACCCAGTACTTC CASSPRGQGETQYF
TRBJ2-2 TRBV7-8 TRBD2 few TGTGCCAGCAGTGTCGGGACTACCTACACCGGGGAGCTGTTTTTT CASSVGTTYTGELFF
TRBJ2-7 TRBV7-2 TRBD2 NA TGTGCCAGCAGCTTAAAGCTAGCGGGGGGGGACTACGAGCAGTACTTC CASSLKLAGGDYEQYF
TRBJ2-6 TRBV7-9 TRBD1 many TGTGCCAGCAGCAAGACAGGGTCTCCTGGGGCCAACGTCCTGACTTTC CASSKTGSPGANVLTF
TRBJ2-5 TRBV7-6 NA NA TGTGCCAGCAGCTTAGGGGGGGTCCAAGAGACCCAGTACTTC CASSLGGVQETQYF
TRBJ1-2 TRBV30 NA few TGTGCCTGGAGGATACAGACAGGCCTAGGCGGCTACACCTTC CAWRIQTGLGGYTF
TRBJ2-5 TRBV19 TRBD1 NA TGTGCCATCCGGGACAGCAACCAAGAGACCCAGTACTTC CAIRDSNQETQYF
TRBJ1-2 TRBV28 NA few TGTGCCAGCAGTTCCACCCAGAGGGTCGCAGGTAACACCTTC CASSSTQRVAGNTF
TRBJ2-1 TRBV30 NA few TGTGCCTGGAGTCGGCGGGGAGGTGAGCAGTTCTTC CAWSRRGGEQFF
TRBJ1-2 TRBV18 NA many TGTGCCAGCTCACCGAGGTCTCGACGGGGTTATGGCTACACCTTC CASSPRSRRGYGYTF
TRBJ2-1 TRBV14 TRBD1 few TGTGCCAGCAGCCGCTACAGGGGGGCTTACAATGAGCAGTTCTTC CASSRYRGAYNEQFF
TRBJ2-1 TRBV9 TRBD2 few TGTGCCAGCAGCGTCGGATGGGGACTAGCGGGGTACTACAATGAGCAGTTCTTC CASSVGWGLAGYYNEQFF
TRBJ2-2 TRBV5-4 TRBD2 NA TGTGCCAGCAGCCGCCCCGGTAGCGGGGTAGTGGTCGGGGAGCTGTTTTTT CASSRPGSGVVVGELFF
TRBJ1-2 TRBV23-1 TRBD1 many TGCGCCAGCACCCACCCCAACGGGACAGGAATTGGCTACACCTTC CASTHPNGTGIGYTF
TRBJ1-6 TRBV13 NA few TGTGCCAGCAGCTTACCAGGGATTAATTCACCCCTCCACTTT CASSLPGINSPLHF
TRBJ2-3 TRBV7-8 NA NA TGTGCCAGCAGCTCAGGGGCAGATACGCAGTATTTT CASSSGADTQYF
TRBJ2-5 TRBV5-1 TRBD1 NA TGCGCCAGCAGCTCCGGGACAGGGGGCGCGGGCTGGGAGACCCAGTACTTC CASSSGTGGAGWETQYF
TRBJ2-3 TRBV5-1 TRBD1 few TGCGCCAGCAGCCAGGGGACAGACACAGATACGCAGTATTTT CASSQGTDTDTQYF
TRBJ1-6 TRBV30 NA few TGTGCCTGGAGTGTATCAGCCACTCGGGGGAATTCACCCCTCCACTTT CAWSVSATRGNSPLHF
TRBJ2-7 TRBV4-2 TRBD2 NA TGTGCCAGCAGCCGGTGGACTAGCGGCAACGAGCAGTACTTC CASSRWTSGNEQYF
TRBJ2-7 TRBV7-2 TRBD2 few TGTGCCAGCAGCTTACTAGCGGGGTACTCCTACGAGCAGTACTTC CASSLLAGYSYEQYF
TRBJ2-5 TRBV18 NA NA TGTGCCAGCTCACCAGGTGTAGGGGCCGGGGAGACCCAGTACTTC CASSPGVGAGETQYF
TRBJ2-7 TRBV5-1 NA few TGCGCCAGCAGCCCCGGGGAAGTAACCTACGAGCAGTACTTC CASSPGEVTYEQYF
TRBJ2-6 TRBV19 NA NA TGTGCCAGTAGTACCCAGGGAGGTATCCCCTCTGGGGCCAACGTCCTGACTTTC CASSTQGGIPSGANVLTF
TRBJ2-7 TRBV25-1 TRBD1 few TGTGCCAGTATACAGGGGTTCTCCCACGAGCAGTACTTC CASIQGFSHEQYF
TRBJ2-3 TRBV6-4 TRBD1 NA TGTGCCAGCAGTGGACAGGGCTCCGATACGCAGTATTTT CASSGQGSDTQYF
TRBJ1-6 TRBV13 NA NA TGTGCCAGCAGCTTAGCCACCCAGAATCGAGACAGTAATTCACCCCTCCACTTT CASSLATQNRDSNSPLHF
TRBJ2-7 TRBV27 TRBD1 few TGTGCCAGCAGTGATTCCTGGAGACAGGGAATCTACGAGCAGTACTTC CASSDSWRQGIYEQYF
TRBJ2-1 TRBV18 TRBD2 few TGTGCCAGCTCACCCGCTGGGACAGGGGGACTAGCGGGGGACGATGAGCAGTTCTTC CASSPAGTGGLAGDDEQFF
TRBJ2-1 TRBV18 TRBD1 NA TGTGCCAGCTCATCACGGACCGGGACAGGGGGTAATGAGCAGTTCTTC CASSSRTGTGGNEQFF
TRBJ2-7 TRBV6-1 TRBD1 NA TGTGCCAGCAGGGGGACAGGGGGCTACGAGCAGTACTTC CASRGTGGYEQYF
TRBJ1-5 TRBV7-9 TRBD1 few TGTGCCAGCAGCAGACACAGGGGGCATGAAGATCAGCCCCAGCATTTT CASSRHRGHEDQPQHF
TRBJ2-3 TRBV9 TRBD2 NA TGTGCCAGCAGCGTAGGAGGGACTAGCTATGGCACAGATACGCAGTATTTT CASSVGGTSYGTDTQYF
TRBJ2-1 TRBV7-8 TRBD2 few TGTGCCAGCAGACGACTAGCGGGGGGATACAATGAGCAGTTCTTC CASRRLAGGYNEQFF
TRBJ2-1 TRBV29-1 NA many TGCAGCGTTGAAGACCCCGGGGGAAGCTCCTACAATGAGCAGTTCTTC CSVEDPGGSSYNEQFF
TRBJ1-2 TRBV6-1 NA NA TGTGCCAGCAGTGAAGGTTGGCAGGCTAACTATGGCTACACCTTC CASSEGWQANYGYTF
TRBJ2-6 TRBV27 NA few TGTGCCAGCAGTGTTCTCTCTGGGGCCAACGTCCTGACTTTC CASSVLSGANVLTF